Given below is one TCR beta chain in context. The assay was immunoSEQ multiplex PCR, and TCRdb's table has in-frame clones only and misses some. Altogether 18,000 or so clones are present, less than 85% being singletons, with the ten largest covering 21%. The data belong to a study of somatic mutations in cytotoxic T cells in rheumatoid arthritis. CDR3 length: 15 residues. Trimming stripped 4 bases from V and 3 bases from J, with 15 bases between. Germline V gene data show CDR1 as SGHDN and CDR2 as FVKESK. The TCR originated in a woman aged 55-69 years in good health. The chain combines TRBV14 with TRBJ1-1, with D maybe TRBD1 (5 bases). Sequencing was done on a sample of CD8+ T cells sorted from blood. The CDR3 protein is CASSLSAEGYTEAFF. The CDR3 DNA is TGTGCCAGCAGCCTAAGTGCAGAGGGGTACACTGAAGCTTTCTTT.